This T cell receptor beta chain was recovered during a study of blood T cells in healthy people across ages. Using a J-beta primer mix together with a sample-barcoded 5' primer, a second PCR was run for roughly 6 to 12 cycles. One entry per CDR3 protein results from TCRdb running MiXCR on the 5' RACE reads. Counted here are about 900,000 distinct CDR3 sequences, 40% to 60% occurring once; the ten biggest clones make up under 15%. The CDR3 runs to 17 residues. Germline CDR1 reads MNHEY; CDR2 reads SVGEGT. V was pared by 4 bases and J by 5 bases, with 8 bases of the junction left unmatched. This rearrangement joins TRBV6-2 or TRBV6-3 to TRBJ2-2, with 12 bases fitting TRBD2. The clonotype comes from a man aged 25 to 40 in good health. The sample consisted of blood. The CDR3: CASSSPSGGAMTGELFF. CDR3 DNA sequence: TGTGCCAGCAGTTCCCCTAGCGGGGGGGCCATGACCGGGGAGCTGTTTTTT.